This T cell receptor (beta chain) was identified in a study of shared clonotypes between healthy human individuals. Generated by immunoSEQ multiplex PCR, the TCRdb table keeps only in-frame clones and is missing some. The sample holds over a million clones; 98% are singletons and the top ten take around 0.45%. Of note for this clone: As yet, its antigen is unknown.

Nashville, Tennessee was home to all donors, who were Caucasian adults. The CDR3 has 11 amino acids. Germline assignment: CDR1 WNHNN and CDR2 SYGVQD (reference sequence). The ends were cut back, 8 bases at V and 7 bases at J, with 8 bases in the middle. Study observations and caveats: Non-shared clonotypes displayed generation probabilities falling below those of clonotypes present in all four donors.

This chain links TRBV10-1 with TRBJ2-2, with unresolved D. The material sequenced was naive CD4+ T cells sorted from blood. Subset in this sample: CD45RA+ positively selected. The receptor was isolated from a man between 25 and 39 years old in good health. The CDR3 DNA follows: TGCGCCAGCGAAAGGAACGGGGAGCTGTTTTTT. Its protein product is CASERNGELFF.